These 27 T cell receptor beta chains came from one sample sequenced in a study of shared clonotypes between healthy human individuals. The table came from immunoSEQ multiplex PCR; TCRdb's copy has only in-frame clones and leaves some out. The sample carries about 100,000 clones, roughly two thirds recorded once. Sequences were obtained from memory CD8+ T cells sorted from blood. Subset of the sample: CD45RO+ cells pooled with CCR7-negative TemRA cells. Source of these receptors: a woman aged 25 to 39 in good health.

The chain uses TRBV7-9 and TRBJ2-1; a weak D match, TRBD2 (6 bases). CDR3 size: 15 residues. The V end lost 1 base, the J end lost 6 bases, and 13 bases lay between the germline ends. The germline CDR1 and CDR2 sequences are SEHNR and FQNEAQ (reference sequence). In nucleotides, the CDR3 is TGTGCCAGCAGCTTAGGACGACTAGTGGGCAATGAGCAGTTCTTC. It specifies CASSLGRLVGNEQFF. Using reference TRBV7-9 and TRBJ2-1 for the parts outside the CDR3, the full variable domain is DTGVSQNPRHKITKRGQNVTFRCDPISEHNRLYWYRQTLGQGPEFLTYFQNEAQLEKSRLLSDRFSAERPKGSFSTLEIQRTEQGDSAMYLCASSLGRLVGNEQFFGPGTRLTVL.

This clone came up many times. This specimen includes other DNA sequences encoding the same CDR3. J is TRBJ1-1 and V is TRBV9; D gene unclear. V was pared by 2 bases and J by 1 base, with 9 bases between. The germline V gene encodes CDR1 SGDLS and CDR2 YYNGEE. The CDR3 length is 14 residues. CDR3 sequence: CASSVSWGNTEAFF. The CDR3 DNA is TGTGCCAGCAGCGTGAGTTGGGGGAACACTGAAGCTTTCTTT.

This chain uses TRBV10-3 with TRBJ2-1; the D gene is possibly TRBD2 (7 bases). CDR3 length: 12 residues. The germline CDR1 and CDR2 sequences are ENHRY and SYGVKD. Trimming took 4 bases from V and 10 from J, leaving 11 bases between them. The CDR3 loop reads CAISVGGDEQFF. CDR3 bases: TGTGCCATCAGTGTAGGGGGGGACGAGCAGTTCTTC.

The chain is built from TRBV28 and TRBJ2-1, with D maybe TRBD2 (6 bases). Germline-derived CDR1 and CDR2 are MDHEN and SYDVKM. V dropped 8 bases and J dropped 6 bases, with 17 bases sitting between them. CDR3 length: 14 amino acids. For the CDR3, the DNA is TGTGCCAGCGCGGGAACTAGCAGGGTCAATGAGCAGTTCTTC. This encodes CASAGTSRVNEQFF.

The chain recombines TRBV7-3 with TRBJ2-5; D might be TRBD1 or TRBD2, each matching 6 bases. V was shortened by 11 bases and J by 0 bases, with 10 bases between the two germline ends. The germline CDR1 and CDR2 sequences are SGHTA and FQGTGA. The CDR3 sequence is 12 residues long. The CDR3 loop is CARGQYQETQYF. The CDR3 DNA follows: TGTGCCCGGGGGCAGTACCAAGAGACCCAGTACTTC. Variable domain in full (rest from reference TRBV7-3 and TRBJ2-5): GAGVSQTPSNKVTEKGKYVELRCDPISGHTALYWYRQSLGQGPEFLIYFQGTGAADDSGLPNDRFFAVRPEGSVSTLKIQRTERGDSAVYLCARGQYQETQYFGPGTRLLVL.

This chain connects TRBV4-1 to TRBJ1-1; D is undetermined. Germline lookup yields CDR1 MGHRA and CDR2 YSYEKL. V was cut by 10 bases and J by 5 bases, with 11 bases left in between. The CDR3 is 11 amino acids. The CDR3 coding sequence is TGCGCCACAAAGAGTGGGACTGAAGCTTTCTTT. This codes for CATKSGTEAFF.

The V gene is TRBV28, the J gene TRBJ1-2; TRBD1 aligns across 7 bases. CDR3 length equals 16 residues. Unmatched junction bases numbered 13, after V lost 5 bases and J lost 4 bases. Germline loops: CDR1 MDHEN, CDR2 SYDVKM. Written as DNA, the CDR3 is TGTGCCAGCAGTGCCCATCCCAGGGGGGCCGGCTATGGCTACACCTTC. Encoded protein: CASSAHPRGAGYGYTF.

This clone has just a few counts. CDR3 coding DNA: TGTGCCAGCAGCTTCGACAGGGGGGGATTCTACGAGCAGTACTTC. Its translation is CASSFDRGGFYEQYF. This chain connects TRBV7-6 to TRBJ2-7, with 9 bases matching TRBD1. Per the germline V gene, CDR1 is SGHVS and CDR2 is FNYEAQ. V trimming: 3 bases; J trimming: 3 bases; junction bases outside the gene matches: 6. The CDR3 spans 15 residues.

CDR3 residues: CASSDWAGQDEQFF. The DNA for the CDR3 is TGTGCCAGCAGTGACTGGGCAGGGCAGGATGAGCAGTTCTTC. V usage is TRBV6-4 and J usage is TRBJ2-1, with D possibly matching TRBD1 (5 bases). CDR3 size: 14 residues. CDR1 is MRHNA, CDR2 SNTAGT, per germline. Trimming stripped 1 base from V and 8 bases from J, with 12 bases between.

This clone came up many times. The gene calls are TRBV27 and TRBJ2-7; possibly TRBD1 for D (5 bases). CDR3 size: 13 residues. Trimming took 3 bases from V and 4 from J, leaving 10 bases between them. CDR1 is MNHEY and CDR2 is SMNVEV in the germline V gene (reference sequence). The CDR3 reads CASSFRGWYEQYF. As DNA, the CDR3 is TGTGCCAGCAGTTTTAGGGGATGGTACGAGCAGTACTTC.

The chain carries TRBV9 and TRBJ2-1; maybe TRBD1 (5 bases). The CDR3 consists of 13 residues. Germline CDR1 reads SGDLS; CDR2 reads YYNGEE. The V gene lost 3 bases and the J gene lost 8 bases, with 12 bases spanning the gap. CDR3 amino acids: CASSGNQGYEQFF. CDR3 coding DNA: TGTGCCAGCAGCGGAAACCAGGGCTATGAGCAGTTCTTC.

This clone has just a few counts. The chain joins TRBV7-9 to TRBJ2-5, with 11 bases fitting TRBD2. CDR1 and CDR2 from the germline V gene are SEHNR and FQNEAQ (reference sequence). This CDR3 region has 16 residues. Trimming cost V 6 bases and J 2 bases; bases outside gene matches: 8. The CDR3 coding sequence is TGTGCCAGCAGTCCTCCTAGCGGGAGGTTGCAAGAGACCCAGTACTTC. Translated: CASSPPSGRLQETQYF.

The genes are TRBV6-1 and TRBJ1-1, with D unresolved. The CDR3 covers 15 residues. From germline, CDR1 is MNHNS and CDR2 SASEGT. Trimming shortened V by 1 base and J by 4 bases, and 13 bases separated the two germline ends. In DNA, the CDR3 is TGTGCCAGCAGTGAAGGGACCCGGCGGGGCACTGAAGCTTTCTTT. Translated: CASSEGTRRGTEAFF.

About this clone itself: A far larger clone is off by one base, so a read error is likely. J is TRBJ1-2 and V is TRBV4-2, with 10 bases fitting TRBD1. The trim removed 5 bases at V and 6 bases at J, leaving 3 bases unmatched. Germline V gene sequence: CDR1 LGHNA, CDR2 YNFKEQ. The CDR3 runs to 13 residues. This CDR3 is CASSLGTGDGYTF. The CDR3 coding sequence is TGTGCCAGCAGCTTAGGGACAGGGGATGGCTACACCTTC.

J is TRBJ1-1 and V is TRBV4-1; possibly TRBD1 for D (5 bases). V was cut by 3 bases and J by 3 bases, with 11 bases left in between. The CDR3 runs 14 residues. Germline CDR1 and CDR2: MGHRA and YSYEKL. CDR3: CASSQGIGDTEAFF. In DNA, the CDR3 is TGCGCCAGCAGCCAGGGGATAGGGGACACTGAAGCTTTCTTT.

The J gene is TRBJ2-1, the V gene TRBV5-1; 10 nucleotides match TRBD2. The ends lost 4 bases at V and 6 bases at J; junction bases unmatched: 10. CDR3 length equals 16 residues. CDR1 and CDR2 (germline): SGHRS, YFSETQ. Here the CDR3 DNA reads TGCGCCAGCAGCCCACCGGGAAGCGGGGGGGCCAATGAGCAGTTCTTC. Translation: CASSPPGSGGANEQFF.

This chain links TRBV18 with TRBJ2-7, with 7 bases matching TRBD2. J gave up 1 base and V 3 bases, and 6 bases lay outside the gene matches. Germline V CDR1 and CDR2: KGHSH, LQKENI. This CDR3 is built from 15 residues. The CDR3 loop reads CASSPRREPSYEQYF. The CDR3 nucleotides are TGTGCCAGCTCACCGAGGCGGGAGCCGTCCTACGAGCAGTACTTC.

This clone was recorded once. The J gene is TRBJ1-4, the V gene TRBV28; D may be TRBD1 (6 bases). V was trimmed by 5 bases and J by 2 bases, leaving 15 bases between them. The CDR3 runs to 16 residues. The germline V gene has CDR1 MDHEN and CDR2 SYDVKM. The CDR3 reads CASSQSRQATNEKLFF. The DNA of the CDR3 is TGTGCCAGCAGTCAATCCCGACAGGCCACTAATGAAAAACTGTTTTTT.

The rearrangement joins TRBV7-8 to TRBJ2-1, with D possibly being TRBD1 (5 bases). V shed 5 bases and J shed 3 bases, with 11 bases lying between them. In germline, CDR1 is SGHVS, CDR2 FQNEAQ. This CDR3 is 14 amino acids long. The CDR3 DNA reads as TGTGCCAGCAGCGTAGAGGACAACTACAATGAGCAGTTCTTC. It yields the protein CASSVEDNYNEQFF. Together with reference TRBV7-8 and TRBJ2-1, the CDR3 gives the full variable domain: GAGVSQSPRYKVAKRGQDVALRCDPISGHVSLFWYQQALGQGPEFLTYFQNEAQLDKSGLPSDRFFAERPEGSVSTLKIQRTQQEDSAVYLCASSVEDNYNEQFFGPGTRLTVL.

The chain has TRBV28 and TRBJ2-3, with TRBD2 identical over 12 bases. Looked up from germline, CDR1 is MDHEN and CDR2 is SYDVKM. The V gene end was trimmed by 4 bases and the J gene end by 1 base; junction bases not matched to a gene: 12. The CDR3 totals 19 residues. The CDR3 coding sequence is TGTGCCAGCAGTTCGTTTCCCCTAGCGGGAGGGCCGGGCACAGATACGCAGTATTTT. It yields the protein CASSSFPLAGGPGTDTQYF.

This clone was picked up a small number of times. CDR3 protein: CASSLSGPTEAFF. DNA for the CDR3: TGTGCCAGCAGCCTTTCGGGTCCCACTGAAGCTTTCTTT. The chain has TRBV27 and TRBJ1-1; D gene unclear. CDR3 size: 13 residues. Trimming removed 6 bases at V and 4 bases at J, with 12 bases between. Germline values: CDR1 MNHEY, CDR2 SMNVEV (reference sequence).

V is TRBV7-2 and J is TRBJ1-1; tentative D call: TRBD1 (5 bases). V was trimmed by 0 bases and J by 5 bases, leaving 13 bases between them. The CDR3 is 15 amino acids. Germline values: CDR1 SGHTA, CDR2 FQGNSA. The CDR3 DNA is TGTGCCAGCAGCTTAGCGAAATTGGGGGGAACTGAAGCTTTCTTT. This translates into CASSLAKLGGTEAFF.

The V and J genes are TRBV19 and TRBJ2-7; D possibly uses TRBD1 or TRBD2 (5 bases each). The ends were cut back, 9 bases at V and 6 bases at J, with 15 bases in the middle. CDR3 length equals 12 residues. The V gene's germline CDR1 is LNHDA and CDR2 SQIVND (reference sequence). CDR3 DNA: TGTGCCAGCAGTGAAGGGACGGGCGAGCAGTACTTC. Translation gives CASSEGTGEQYF.

The J gene is TRBJ2-3, the V gene TRBV19; D unclear. The CDR3 spans 15 residues. Germline CDR1 LNHDA, CDR2 SQIVND (reference sequence). The ends were cut back, 4 bases at V and 3 bases at J, with 14 bases in the middle. This CDR3 reads CASSTTPSWTDTQYF. Here the CDR3 DNA reads TGTGCCAGTAGTACGACACCCTCTTGGACAGATACGCAGTATTTT.

V is TRBV29-1 and J is TRBJ2-1, with D possibly matching TRBD1 (6 bases). V gave up 1 base and J gave up 3 bases, with 25 bases separating them. The V gene's germline CDR1 is SQVTM and CDR2 ANQGSEA. CDR3 size: 19 residues. In DNA, the CDR3 is TGCAGCGTTGAAGGCACAGGGTCTCGGACGATTATTCGCTACAATGAGCAGTTCTTC. Its protein is CSVEGTGSRTIIRYNEQFF.

The chain is built from TRBV19 and TRBJ2-2; D uncertain. This CDR3 region has 14 residues. V was clipped by 8 bases and J by 4 bases, with 14 bases between them. Germline-derived CDR1 and CDR2 are LNHDA and SQIVND (reference sequence). The CDR3 protein is CASSPGGLTGELFF. The CDR3 DNA sequence: TGTGCCAGTTCCCCCGGTGGGCTCACCGGGGAGCTGTTTTTT.

The rearrangement joins TRBV18 to TRBJ2-7, with 9 bases identical to TRBD1. Germline-derived CDR1 and CDR2 are KGHSH and LQKENI. Trimming took 6 bases from V and 3 from J; bases not matched to a gene: 15. There are 17 residues in the CDR3. The CDR3 coding sequence is TGTGCCAGCTCGCCGGGGAATACGGGACAGGGTTTCTACGAGCAGTACTTC. This translates into CASSPGNTGQGFYEQYF.